This is a list of T cell receptor beta chains from one sample in a study of CD8 T cells in Susac syndrome. Each CDR3 protein gets one entry after TCRdb re-called the immunoSEQ multiplex PCR reads with MiXCR. The sample carries fewer than 200,000 distinct CDR3 sequences, approximately 95% recorded once. Specimen: CD8+ T cells from PBMCs. These receptors all stem from a human donor with multiple sclerosis. CDR3s include the opening cysteine and the closing phenylalanine or tryptophan. Fields, in order: J gene, V gene, clone size, D gene, CDR3 protein, CDR3 DNA. D genes are given only for firm matches. The size entry is marked missing in some rows and otherwise reads once, few, many or a size class.

TRBJ1-2	TRBV9	.	.	CASSQGSWAAYGYTF	TGTGCCAGCAGCCAAGGTAGTTGGGCGGCCTATGGCTACACCTTC
TRBJ2-1	TRBV9	once	TRBD2	CASSGRTSGNYNEQFF	TGTGCCAGCAGCGGGAGGACTAGCGGCAATTACAATGAGCAGTTCTTC
TRBJ1-2	TRBV2	.	.	CASSETPAYGYTF	TGTGCCAGCAGTGAAACCCCGGCCTATGGCTACACCTTC
TRBJ2-7	TRBV21-1	.	.	CATLDRGGEQYF	TGTGCCACCCTCGACCGGGGGGGCGAGCAGTACTTC
TRBJ1-5	TRBV9	.	TRBD1	CASSEDRPNQPQHF	TGTGCCAGCAGCGAGGACAGGCCCAATCAGCCCCAGCATTTT
TRBJ2-3	TRBV5-1	.	.	CASSPIAVSTDTQYF	TGCGCCAGCAGCCCTATTGCGGTTAGCACAGATACGCAGTATTTT
TRBJ2-3	TRBV12-3/TRBV12-4	.	.	CASSFPANSDTQYF	TGTGCCAGCAGTTTTCCGGCGAACTCAGATACGCAGTATTTT
TRBJ2-7	TRBV20-1	.	.	CSARDLDRTYEQYF	TGCAGTGCTAGAGATCTCGACAGGACCTACGAGCAGTACTTC
TRBJ2-3	TRBV7-2	.	TRBD2	CASSPPLAGGGRSTDTQYF	TGTGCCAGCAGCCCACCACTAGCGGGGGGGGGCCGGAGCACAGATACGCAGTATTTT
TRBJ2-3	TRBV27	.	.	CASSPNYEGTQYF	TGTGCCAGCAGCCCTAATTACGAGGGGACGCAGTATTTT
TRBJ1-2	TRBV7-8	.	.	CASSLFEGAGYGYTF	TGTGCCAGCAGCTTATTCGAGGGCGCGGGCTATGGCTACACCTTC
TRBJ2-2	TRBV29-1	.	TRBD1	CSVDSGQGFAGELFF	TGCAGCGTTGATTCTGGACAGGGATTTGCCGGGGAGCTGTTTTTT
TRBJ2-3	TRBV20-1	.	.	CSALDLKGDTQYF	TGCAGTGCCCTCGACCTAAAAGGAGATACGCAGTATTTT
TRBJ1-1	TRBV7-6	.	.	CASTLSPRETEAFF	TGTGCCAGCACCCTTTCTCCGAGGGAAACTGAAGCTTTCTTT
TRBJ2-4	TRBV29-1	.	.	CSGLAKNIQYF	TGCAGCGGCTTAGCCAAAAACATTCAGTACTTC
TRBJ2-7	TRBV12-3/TRBV12-4	.	.	CASSTGTFPYEQYF	TGTGCCAGCAGTACCGGGACATTCCCCTACGAGCAGTACTTC
TRBJ2-1	TRBV28	.	TRBD2	CASSLDLREPYNEQFF	TGTGCCAGCAGTTTGGATTTGCGGGAGCCGTACAATGAGCAGTTCTTC
TRBJ2-1	TRBV6-6	.	TRBD2	CASSQGLVGEQFF	TGTGCCAGCAGTCAGGGACTAGTCGGTGAGCAGTTCTTC
TRBJ2-3	TRBV9	.	TRBD2	CASSPSGRASDTQYF	TGTGCCAGCAGCCCGAGCGGGAGGGCATCAGATACGCAGTATTTT
TRBJ2-1	TRBV10-3	.	.	CAISEIGGNEQFF	TGTGCCATCAGTGAGATTGGGGGCAATGAGCAGTTCTTC
TRBJ1-2	TRBV28	.	.	CASSSYSSAGNGYTF	TGTGCCAGCAGTTCATACTCCTCGGCAGGGAATGGCTACACCTTC
TRBJ1-1	TRBV20-1	.	.	CSARGLYQGLVTEAFF	TGCAGTGCTAGAGGACTTTATCAGGGGCTTGTAACTGAAGCTTTCTTT